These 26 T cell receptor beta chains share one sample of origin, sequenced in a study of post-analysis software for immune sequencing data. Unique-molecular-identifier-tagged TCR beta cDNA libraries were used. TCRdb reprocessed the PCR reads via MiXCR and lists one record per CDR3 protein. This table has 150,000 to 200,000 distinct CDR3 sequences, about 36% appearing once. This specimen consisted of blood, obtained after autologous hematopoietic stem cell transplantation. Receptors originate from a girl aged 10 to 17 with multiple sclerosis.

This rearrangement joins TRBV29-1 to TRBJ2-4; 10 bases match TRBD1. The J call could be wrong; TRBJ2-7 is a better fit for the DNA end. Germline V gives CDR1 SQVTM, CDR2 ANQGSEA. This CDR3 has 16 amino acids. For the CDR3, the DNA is TGCAGCGCCCGAAGGTTAGGGGACAGGGGTTTGTACGAGCAGTACTTC. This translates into CSARRLGDRGLYEQYF.

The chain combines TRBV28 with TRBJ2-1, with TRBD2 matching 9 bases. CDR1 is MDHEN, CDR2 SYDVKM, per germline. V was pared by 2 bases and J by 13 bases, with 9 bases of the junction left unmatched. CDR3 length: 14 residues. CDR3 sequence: CASSLGGRAETQFF. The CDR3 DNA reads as TGTGCCAGCAGTTTAGGCGGGAGGGCAGAGACCCAGTTCTTC.

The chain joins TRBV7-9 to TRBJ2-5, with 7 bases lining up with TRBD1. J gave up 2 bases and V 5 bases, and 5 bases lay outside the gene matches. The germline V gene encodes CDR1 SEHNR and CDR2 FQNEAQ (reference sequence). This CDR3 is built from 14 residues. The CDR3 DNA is TGTGCCAGCAGCGCCAACAGGGGTCAAGAGACCCAGTACTTC. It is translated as CASSANRGQETQYF.

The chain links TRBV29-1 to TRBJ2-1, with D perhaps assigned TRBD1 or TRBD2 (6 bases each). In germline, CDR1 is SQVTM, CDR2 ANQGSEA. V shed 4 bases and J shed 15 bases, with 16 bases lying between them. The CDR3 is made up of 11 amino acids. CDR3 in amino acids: CSVARGEVWFF. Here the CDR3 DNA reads TGCAGCGTTGCTAGGGGGGAGGTCTGGTTCTTC.

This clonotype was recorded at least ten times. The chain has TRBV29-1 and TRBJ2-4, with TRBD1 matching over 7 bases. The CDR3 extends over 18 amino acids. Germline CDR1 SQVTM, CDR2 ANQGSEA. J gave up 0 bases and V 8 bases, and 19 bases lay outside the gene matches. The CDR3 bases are TGCAGCCCAGAGGCACAGGGGCCCTCACCCCTAGCCAAAAACATTCAGTACTTC. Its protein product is CSPEAQGPSPLAKNIQYF.

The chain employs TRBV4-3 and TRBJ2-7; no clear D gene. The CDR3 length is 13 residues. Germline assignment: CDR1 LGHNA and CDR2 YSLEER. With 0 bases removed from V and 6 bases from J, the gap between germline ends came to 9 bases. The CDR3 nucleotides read TGCGCCAGCAGCCAAGATCTAGGGCCCGAGCAGTACTTC. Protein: CASSQDLGPEQYF.

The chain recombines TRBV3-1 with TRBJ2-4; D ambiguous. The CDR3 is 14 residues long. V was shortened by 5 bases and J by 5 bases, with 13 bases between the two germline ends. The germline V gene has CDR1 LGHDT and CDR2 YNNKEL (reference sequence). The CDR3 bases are TGTGCCAGCAGCACCCAGATTCTCCAAAACATTCAGTACTTC. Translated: CASSTQILQNIQYF.

CDR3 sequence reads: CASRPGITDGGYTF. In DNA form, the CDR3 reads TGTGCCAGCAGGCCCGGTATAACAGATGGGGGCTACACCTTC. The chain has TRBV12-3 or TRBV12-4 and TRBJ1-2, with D unclear. The length of the CDR3 is 14 residues. V was trimmed by 6 bases and J by 8 bases, leaving 19 bases between them.

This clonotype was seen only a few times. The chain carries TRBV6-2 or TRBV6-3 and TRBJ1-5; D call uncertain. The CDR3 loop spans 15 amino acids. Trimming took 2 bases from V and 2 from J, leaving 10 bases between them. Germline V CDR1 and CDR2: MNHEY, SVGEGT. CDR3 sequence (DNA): TGTGCCAGCAGTTACGGCTGGGGAGGCAATCAGCCCCAGCATTTT. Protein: CASSYGWGGNQPQHF.

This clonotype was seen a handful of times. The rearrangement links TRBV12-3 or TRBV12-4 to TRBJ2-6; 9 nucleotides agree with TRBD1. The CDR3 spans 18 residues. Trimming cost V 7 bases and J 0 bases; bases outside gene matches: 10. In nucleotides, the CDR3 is TGTGCCAGCAAGAAAACAGGGGGCGGAACCTCTGGGGCCAACGTCCTGACTTTC. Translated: CASKKTGGGTSGANVLTF.

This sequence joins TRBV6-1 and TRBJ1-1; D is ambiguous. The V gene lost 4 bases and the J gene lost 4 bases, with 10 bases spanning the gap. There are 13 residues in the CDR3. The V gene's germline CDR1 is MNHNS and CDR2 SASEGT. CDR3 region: CASSVEDSTEAFF. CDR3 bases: TGTGCCAGCAGTGTAGAGGATAGCACTGAAGCTTTCTTT.

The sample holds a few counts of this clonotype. The CDR3 region has the DNA TGCGCCAGCAGCTCAACCCAGATCTCCTACGAGCAGTACTTC. This codes for CASSSTQISYEQYF. The chain joins TRBV5-1 to TRBJ2-7, with unresolved D. The V and J ends lost 3 bases and 0 bases respectively, with 10 bases between them. CDR1 SGHRS and CDR2 YFSETQ come from the germline V gene. The CDR3 totals 14 residues.

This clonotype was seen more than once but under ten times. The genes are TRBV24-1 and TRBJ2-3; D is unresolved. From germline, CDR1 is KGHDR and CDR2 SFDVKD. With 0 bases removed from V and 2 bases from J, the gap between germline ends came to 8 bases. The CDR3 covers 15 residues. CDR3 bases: TGTGCCACCAGTGATTTGACGATTAACACAGATACGCAGTATTTT. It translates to CATSDLTINTDTQYF.

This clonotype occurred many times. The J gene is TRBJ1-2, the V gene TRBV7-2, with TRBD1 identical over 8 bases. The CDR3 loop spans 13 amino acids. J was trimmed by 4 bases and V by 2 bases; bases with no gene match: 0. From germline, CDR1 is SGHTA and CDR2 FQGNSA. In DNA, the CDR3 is TGTGCCAGCAGCTTAACAGGGGGCTATGGCTACACCTTC. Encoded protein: CASSLTGGYGYTF.

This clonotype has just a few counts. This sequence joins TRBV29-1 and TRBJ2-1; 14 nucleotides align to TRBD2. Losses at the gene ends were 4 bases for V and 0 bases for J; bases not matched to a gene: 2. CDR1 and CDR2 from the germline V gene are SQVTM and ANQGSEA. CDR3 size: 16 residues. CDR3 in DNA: TGCAGCGTTGTTGGGACTAGCGGGGGCTCCTACAATGAGCAGTTCTTC. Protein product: CSVVGTSGGSYNEQFF.

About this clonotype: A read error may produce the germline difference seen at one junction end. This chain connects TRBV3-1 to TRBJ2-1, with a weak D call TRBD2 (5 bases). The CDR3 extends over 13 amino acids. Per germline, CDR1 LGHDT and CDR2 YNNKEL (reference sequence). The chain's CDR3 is CAGSRTSYNEQFF. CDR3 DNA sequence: TGTGCCGGCAGCCGAACTAGCTACAATGAGCAGTTCTTC.

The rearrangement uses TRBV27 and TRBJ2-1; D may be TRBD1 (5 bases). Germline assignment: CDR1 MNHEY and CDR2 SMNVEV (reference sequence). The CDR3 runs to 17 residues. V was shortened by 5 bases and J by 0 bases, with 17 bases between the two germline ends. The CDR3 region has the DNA TGTGCCAGCAGTGCAACACAGGCGCATAGCTCCTACAATGAGCAGTTCTTC. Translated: CASSATQAHSSYNEQFF.

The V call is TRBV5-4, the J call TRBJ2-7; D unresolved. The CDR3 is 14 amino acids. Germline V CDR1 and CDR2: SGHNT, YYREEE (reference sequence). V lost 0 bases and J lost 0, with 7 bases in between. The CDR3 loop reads CASSLEVSSYEQYF. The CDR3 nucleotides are TGTGCCAGCAGCTTGGAGGTCAGCTCCTACGAGCAGTACTTC.

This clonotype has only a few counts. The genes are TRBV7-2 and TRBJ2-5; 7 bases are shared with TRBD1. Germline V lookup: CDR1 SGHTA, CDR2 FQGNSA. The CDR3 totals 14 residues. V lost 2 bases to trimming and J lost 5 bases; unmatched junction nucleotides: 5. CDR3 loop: CASSLRQGVETQYF. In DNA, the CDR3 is TGTGCCAGCAGCTTACGACAGGGAGTGGAGACCCAGTACTTC. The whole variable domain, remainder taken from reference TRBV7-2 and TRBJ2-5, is GAGVSQSPSNKVTEKGKDVELRCDPISGHTALYWYRQSLGQGLEFLIYFQGNSAPDKSGLPSDRFSAERTGGSVSTLTIQRTQQEDSAVYLCASSLRQGVETQYFGPGTRLLVL.

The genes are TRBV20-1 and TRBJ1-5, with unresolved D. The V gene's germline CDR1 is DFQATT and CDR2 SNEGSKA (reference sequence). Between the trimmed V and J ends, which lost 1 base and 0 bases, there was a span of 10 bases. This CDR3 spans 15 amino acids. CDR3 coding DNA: TGCAGTGCTAGAGGGGTGGATTATAGCAATCAGCCCCAGCATTTT. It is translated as CSARGVDYSNQPQHF.

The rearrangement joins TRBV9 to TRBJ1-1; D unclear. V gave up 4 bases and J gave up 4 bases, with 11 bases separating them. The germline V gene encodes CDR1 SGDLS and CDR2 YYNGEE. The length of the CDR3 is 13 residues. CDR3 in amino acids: CASSPRGLTEAFF. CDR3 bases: TGTGCCAGCAGCCCCCGAGGGCTCACTGAAGCTTTCTTT.

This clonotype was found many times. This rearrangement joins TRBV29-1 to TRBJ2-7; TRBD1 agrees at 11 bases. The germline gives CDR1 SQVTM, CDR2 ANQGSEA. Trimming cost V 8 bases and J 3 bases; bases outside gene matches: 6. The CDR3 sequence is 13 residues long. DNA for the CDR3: TGCAGCACTCAAGGGACAGGGGGCTACGAGCAGTACTTC. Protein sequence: CSTQGTGGYEQYF.

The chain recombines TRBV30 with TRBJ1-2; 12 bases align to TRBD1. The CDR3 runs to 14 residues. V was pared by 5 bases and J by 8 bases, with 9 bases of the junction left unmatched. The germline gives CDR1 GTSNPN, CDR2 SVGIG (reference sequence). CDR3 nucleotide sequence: TGTGCCTGGGGGGGGACAGGGGGCGACGAAGGCTACACCTTC. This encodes CAWGGTGGDEGYTF. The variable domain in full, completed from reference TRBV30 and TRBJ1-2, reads SQTIHQWPATLVQPVGSPLSLECTVEGTSNPNLYWYRQAAGRGLQLLFYSVGIGQISSEVPQNLSASRPQDRQFILSSKKLLLSDSGFYLCAWGGTGGDEGYTFGSGTRLTVV.

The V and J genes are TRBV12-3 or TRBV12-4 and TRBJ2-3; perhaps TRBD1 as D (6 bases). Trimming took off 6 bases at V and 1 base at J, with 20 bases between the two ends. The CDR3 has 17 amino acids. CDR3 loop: CASSRQEAGVGTDTQYF. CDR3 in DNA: TGTGCCAGCAGCCGCCAAGAGGCAGGGGTAGGCACAGATACGCAGTATTTT.

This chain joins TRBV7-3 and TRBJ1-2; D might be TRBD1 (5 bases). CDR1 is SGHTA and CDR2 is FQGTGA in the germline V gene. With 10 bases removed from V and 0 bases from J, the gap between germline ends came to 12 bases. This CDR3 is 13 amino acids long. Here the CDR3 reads CANFDSPNYGYTF. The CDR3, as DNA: TGTGCCAACTTCGACAGCCCTAACTATGGCTACACCTTC.

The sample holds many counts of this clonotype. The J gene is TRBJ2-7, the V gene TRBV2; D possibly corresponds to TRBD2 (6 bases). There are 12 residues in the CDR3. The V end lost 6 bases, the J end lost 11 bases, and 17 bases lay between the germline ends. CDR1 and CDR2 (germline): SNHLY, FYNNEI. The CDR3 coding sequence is TGTGCCAGCAGCGAGGGCCGGAGGGAGAAGTACTTC. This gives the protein CASSEGRREKYF.